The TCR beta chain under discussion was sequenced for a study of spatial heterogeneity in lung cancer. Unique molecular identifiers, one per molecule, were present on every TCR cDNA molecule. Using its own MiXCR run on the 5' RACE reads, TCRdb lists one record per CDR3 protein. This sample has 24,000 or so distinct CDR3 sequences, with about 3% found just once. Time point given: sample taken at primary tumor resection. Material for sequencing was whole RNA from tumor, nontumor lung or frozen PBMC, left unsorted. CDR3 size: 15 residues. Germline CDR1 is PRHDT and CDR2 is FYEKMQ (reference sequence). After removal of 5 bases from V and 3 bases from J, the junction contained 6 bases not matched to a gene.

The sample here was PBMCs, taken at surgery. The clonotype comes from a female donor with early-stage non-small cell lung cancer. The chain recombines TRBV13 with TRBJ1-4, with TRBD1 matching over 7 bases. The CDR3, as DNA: TGTGCCAGCAGCCTTCGACAGGGATCTAATGAAAAACTGTTTTTT. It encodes CASSLRQGSNEKLFF.